The 3 T cell receptor beta chains given below trace back to one sample, sequenced in a study of blood T cell repertoires in COVID-19. Produced via immunoSEQ multiplex PCR; TCRdb's table is partial and in-frame only. The data contain roughly 120,000 clones, 85% to 90% of them seen just once; the ten biggest clones take up around 30%. Sequencing was carried out using peripheral blood. The receptors were sampled from a man aged 70-80 years with active or convalescent COVID-19.

The gene calls are TRBV5-4 and TRBJ1-2; 7 bases are shared with TRBD1. The CDR3 covers 14 residues. After removal of 2 bases from V and 3 bases from J, the junction contained 4 bases not matched to a gene. Germline CDR1 SGHNT, CDR2 YYREEE (reference sequence). This CDR3 reads CASSFDRVDYGYTF. CDR3 DNA: TGTGCCAGCAGCTTTGACAGGGTGGACTATGGCTACACCTTC.

The chain combines TRBV28 with TRBJ1-2; 8 nucleotides align to TRBD1. This CDR3 is built from 15 residues. Germline CDR1 is MDHEN and CDR2 is SYDVKM. With V trimmed by 2 bases and J by 8 bases, 10 bases remained unmatched. CDR3: CASSLGGTGRLGYTF. CDR3 nucleotides: TGTGCCAGCAGTTTAGGAGGGACAGGCAGGTTGGGCTACACCTTC.

CDR3 sequence reads: CASSQVSNEQFF. The CDR3 nucleotides are TGTGCCAGCAGCCAAGTTTCAAATGAGCAGTTCTTC. V and J are TRBV3-1 (or the pseudogene TRBV3-2) and TRBJ2-1; D unresolved. The germline V gene encodes CDR1 LGHDT and CDR2 YNNKEL (reference sequence). V was cut by 1 base and J by 7 bases, with 5 bases left in between. The CDR3 length is 12 residues.